The 3 T cell receptor beta chains presented below share a single source sample, sequenced in a study of T cells in Graves' hyperthyroidism and ophthalmopathy. TCR beta CDR3 regions were amplified from RNA. A set of HTBI primers served as the primers for a first-round RT-PCR of the TCR CDR3. TCRdb independently ran MiXCR on the multiplex PCR reads; one entry per CDR3 protein. The data show approximately 400,000 distinct CDR3 sequences, with around 14% seen just once and around a quarter held by the top ten. The sequencing sample was made of blood. These receptors originate from a woman younger than 35 with Graves' hyperthyroidism that later progressed to Graves' ophthalmopathy.

This chain connects TRBV2 to TRBJ2-1; 14 bases are a match to TRBD2. The V gene end was trimmed by 3 bases and the J gene end by 9 bases; junction bases not matched to a gene: 13. The germline CDR1 and CDR2 sequences are SNHLY and FYNNEI. The CDR3 is 18 amino acids. The CDR3 coding sequence is TGTGCCAGCAGTGATGGGCAGGGCGGACTAGCGGGAGGCGTTGAGCAGTTCTTC. This gives the protein CASSDGQGGLAGGVEQFF.

This clonotype was recorded many times. V usage is TRBV20-1 and J usage is TRBJ2-7; TRBD2 matches at 11 bases. Trimming took 1 base from V and 7 from J; bases not matched to a gene: 9. Per the germline V gene, CDR1 is DFQATT and CDR2 is SNEGSKA (reference sequence). The CDR3 contains 15 residues. CDR3 in DNA: TGCAGTGCTAGAGGTCCTAGCGGGAGGTCTCGAGAGCAGTACTTC. This encodes CSARGPSGRSREQYF.

There are many counts of this clonotype. This sequence joins TRBV7-2 and TRBJ2-7; no definite D call. With 5 bases removed from V and 1 base from J, the gap between germline ends came to 12 bases. The CDR3 covers 14 residues. Germline lookup yields CDR1 SGHTA and CDR2 FQGNSA. The CDR3 nucleotides are TGTGCCAGCAGCACCTTTTTTAGTTCCTACGAGCAGTACTTC. It specifies CASSTFFSSYEQYF.